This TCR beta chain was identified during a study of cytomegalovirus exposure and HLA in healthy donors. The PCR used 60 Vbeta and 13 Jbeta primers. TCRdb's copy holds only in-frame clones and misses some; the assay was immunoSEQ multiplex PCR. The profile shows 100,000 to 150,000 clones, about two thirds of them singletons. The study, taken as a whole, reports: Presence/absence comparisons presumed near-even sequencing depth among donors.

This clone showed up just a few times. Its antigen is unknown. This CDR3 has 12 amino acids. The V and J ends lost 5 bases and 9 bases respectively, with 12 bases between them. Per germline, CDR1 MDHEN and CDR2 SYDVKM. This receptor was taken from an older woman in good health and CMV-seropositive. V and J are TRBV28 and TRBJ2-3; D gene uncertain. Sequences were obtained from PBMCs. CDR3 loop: CASSRNQQTQYF. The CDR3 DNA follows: TGTGCCAGCAGTCGTAACCAACAAACGCAGTATTTT.